A selection of T cell receptor beta chains follows, all from one sample in a study of technical replicates of blood from a handful of donors. Measured with immunoSEQ multiplex PCR; TCRdb has only the in-frame clones, and not every one. The data hold just over 95,000 clones, with roughly 94% observed a single time. The sequenced material came from T cells isolated from PBMCs. The source of these receptors is a human donor in good health. CDR3s include the opening cysteine and the closing phenylalanine or tryptophan. D genes are given only for firm matches.

v_call d_call cdr3_aa
TRBV7-7 TRBD2 CASSLSAGGNEQFF
TRBV5-1 TRBD1 CASSSGQGSTYNEQFF
TRBV4-1 . CASSQDGQIQETQYF
TRBV6-4 TRBD1 CASSEQGAKGQPQHF
TRBV10-2 . CASSGQPNYGYTF
TRBV29-1 TRBD1 CSAGQGNTEAFF
TRBV25-1 TRBD2 CASIPRLAGGPGSNEQFF
TRBV7-8 . CASSLSMNTEAFF
TRBV6-4 TRBD1 CASSPEGRGRPDTQYF
TRBV19 . CASRKTFSYEQYF
TRBV28 . CASSTPMDTQYF
TRBV5-4 . CASSGDYEQYF
TRBV19 TRBD2 CASSTAGGYNEQFF
TRBV11-1 TRBD1 CASIGGDRGLDGELFF
TRBV10-2 . CASTPRAFF